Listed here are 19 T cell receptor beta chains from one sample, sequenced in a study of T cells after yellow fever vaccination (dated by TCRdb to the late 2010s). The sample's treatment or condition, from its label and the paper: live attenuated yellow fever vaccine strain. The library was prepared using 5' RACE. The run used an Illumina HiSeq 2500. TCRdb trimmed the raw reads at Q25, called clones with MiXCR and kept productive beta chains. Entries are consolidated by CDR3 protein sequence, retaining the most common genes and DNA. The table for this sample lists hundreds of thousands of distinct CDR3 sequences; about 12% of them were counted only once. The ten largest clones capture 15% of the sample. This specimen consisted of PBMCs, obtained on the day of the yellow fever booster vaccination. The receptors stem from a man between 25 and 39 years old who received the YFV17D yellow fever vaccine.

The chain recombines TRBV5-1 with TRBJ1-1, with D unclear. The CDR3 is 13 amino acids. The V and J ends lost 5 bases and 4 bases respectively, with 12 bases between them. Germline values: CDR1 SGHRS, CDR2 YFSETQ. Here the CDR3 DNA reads TGCGCCAGCAGTCGCGATGGAAGCACTGAAGCTTTCTTT. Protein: CASSRDGSTEAFF. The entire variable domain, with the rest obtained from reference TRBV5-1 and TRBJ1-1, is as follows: KAGVTQTPRYLIKTRGQQVTLSCSPISGHRSVSWYQQTPGQGLQFLFEYFSETQRNKGNFPGRFSGRQFSNSRSEMNVSTLELGDSALYLCASSRDGSTEAFFGQGTRLTVV.

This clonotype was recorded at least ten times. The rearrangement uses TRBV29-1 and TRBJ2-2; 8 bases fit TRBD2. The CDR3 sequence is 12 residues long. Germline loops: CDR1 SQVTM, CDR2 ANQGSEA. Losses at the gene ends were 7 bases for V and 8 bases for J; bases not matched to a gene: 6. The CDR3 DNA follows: TGCAGCGCCACTGAGCGGGGGGGGGAGCTGTTTTTT. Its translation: CSATERGGELFF.

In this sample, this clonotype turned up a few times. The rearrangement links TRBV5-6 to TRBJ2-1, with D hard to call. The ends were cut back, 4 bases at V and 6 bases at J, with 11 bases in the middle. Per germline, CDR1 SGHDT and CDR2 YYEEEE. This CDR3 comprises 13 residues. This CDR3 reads CASSPGLPNEQFF. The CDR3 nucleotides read TGTGCCAGCAGCCCCGGGTTACCCAATGAGCAGTTCTTC.

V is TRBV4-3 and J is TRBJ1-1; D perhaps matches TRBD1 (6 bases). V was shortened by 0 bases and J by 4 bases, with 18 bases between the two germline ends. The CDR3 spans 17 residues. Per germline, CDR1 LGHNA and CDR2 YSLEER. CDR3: CASSQDYGRGAFTEAFF. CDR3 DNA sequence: TGCGCCAGCAGCCAAGATTACGGGCGGGGGGCATTCACTGAAGCTTTCTTT.

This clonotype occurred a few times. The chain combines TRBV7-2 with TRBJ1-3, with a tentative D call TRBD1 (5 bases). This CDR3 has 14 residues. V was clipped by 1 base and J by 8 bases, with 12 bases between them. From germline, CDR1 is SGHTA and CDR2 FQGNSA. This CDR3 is CASSLGGNGDTIYF. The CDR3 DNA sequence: TGTGCCAGCAGCTTAGGGGGGAATGGGGACACCATATATTTT. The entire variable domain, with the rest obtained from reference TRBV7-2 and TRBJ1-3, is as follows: GAGVSQSPSNKVTEKGKDVELRCDPISGHTALYWYRQSLGQGLEFLIYFQGNSAPDKSGLPSDRFSAERTGGSVSTLTIQRTQQEDSAVYLCASSLGGNGDTIYFGEGSWLTVV.

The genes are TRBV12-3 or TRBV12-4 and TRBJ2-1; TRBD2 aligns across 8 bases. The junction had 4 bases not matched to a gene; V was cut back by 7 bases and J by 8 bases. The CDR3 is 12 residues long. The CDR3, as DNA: TGTGCCAGCATCTCGGGGGGGCATGAGCAGTTCTTC. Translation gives CASISGGHEQFF.

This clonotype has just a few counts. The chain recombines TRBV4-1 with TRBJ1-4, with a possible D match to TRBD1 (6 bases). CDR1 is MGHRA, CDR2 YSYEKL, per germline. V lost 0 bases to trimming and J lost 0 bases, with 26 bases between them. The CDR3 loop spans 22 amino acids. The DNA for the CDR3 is TGCGCCAGCAGCCAAGACATTCTGGGGGGCGCGGGACACTTCGCAACTAATGAAAAACTGTTTTTT. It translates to CASSQDILGGAGHFATNEKLFF.

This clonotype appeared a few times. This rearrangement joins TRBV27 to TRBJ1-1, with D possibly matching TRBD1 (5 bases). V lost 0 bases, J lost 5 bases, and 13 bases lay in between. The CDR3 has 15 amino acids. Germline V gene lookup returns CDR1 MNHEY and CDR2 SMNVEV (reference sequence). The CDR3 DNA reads TGTGCCAGCAGTTTATCTGGGCAGGGCGGTACTGAAGCTTTCTTT. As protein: CASSLSGQGGTEAFF.

The CDR3 protein is CASSPTFGRGRTGELFF. The DNA of the CDR3 is TGCGCCAGCAGCCCAACTTTCGGGAGAGGAAGGACCGGGGAGCTGTTTTTT. The chain carries TRBV5-1 and TRBJ2-2, with D tentatively TRBD2 (6 bases). The CDR3 length is 17 residues. Germline assignment: CDR1 SGHRS and CDR2 YFSETQ. Trimming cost V 4 bases and J 5 bases, with 21 bases left between them.

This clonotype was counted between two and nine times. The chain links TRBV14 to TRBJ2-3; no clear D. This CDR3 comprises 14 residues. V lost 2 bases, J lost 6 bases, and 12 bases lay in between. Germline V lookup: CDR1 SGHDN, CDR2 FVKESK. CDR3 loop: CASSQQRRLDTQYF. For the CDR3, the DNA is TGTGCCAGCAGCCAACAAAGACGATTGGATACGCAGTATTTT.

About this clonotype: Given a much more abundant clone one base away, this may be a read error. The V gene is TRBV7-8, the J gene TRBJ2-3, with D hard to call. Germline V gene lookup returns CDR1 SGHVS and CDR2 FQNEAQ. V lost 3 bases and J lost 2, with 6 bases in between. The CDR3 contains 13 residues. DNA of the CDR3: TGTGCCAGCAGCTTCGGGTTCACAGATACGCAGTATTTT. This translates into CASSFGFTDTQYF.

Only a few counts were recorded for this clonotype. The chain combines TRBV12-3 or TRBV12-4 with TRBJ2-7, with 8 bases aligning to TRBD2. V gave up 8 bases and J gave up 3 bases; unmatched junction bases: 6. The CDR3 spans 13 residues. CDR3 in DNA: TGTGCCAGCGGGGAACTAGCGGTCTACGAGCAGTACTTC. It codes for CASGELAVYEQYF.

This CDR3 reads CASSQDRGLAGITDTQYF. In nucleotides, the CDR3 is TGTGCCTCCAGCCAAGATCGGGGGCTAGCGGGGATCACAGATACGCAGTATTTT. This rearrangement joins TRBV3-1 to TRBJ2-3, with 9 bases identical to TRBD2. Trimming at V came to 11 bases and at J to 2 bases, leaving 20 bases not matched to a gene. The CDR3 runs 18 residues. Germline CDR1 LGHDT, CDR2 YNNKEL (reference sequence).

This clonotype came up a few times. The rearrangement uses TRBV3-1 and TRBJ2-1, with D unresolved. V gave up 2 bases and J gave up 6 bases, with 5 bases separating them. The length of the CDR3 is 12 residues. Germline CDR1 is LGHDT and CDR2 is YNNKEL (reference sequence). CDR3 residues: CASSQPFNEQFF. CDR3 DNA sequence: TGTGCCAGCAGCCAACCATTCAATGAGCAGTTCTTC.

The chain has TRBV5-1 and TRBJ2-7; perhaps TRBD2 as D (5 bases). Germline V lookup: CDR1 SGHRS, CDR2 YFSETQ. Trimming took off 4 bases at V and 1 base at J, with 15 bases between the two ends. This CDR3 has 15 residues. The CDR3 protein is CASSPGGGGSYEQYF. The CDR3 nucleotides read TGCGCCAGCAGCCCCGGAGGCGGAGGTTCCTACGAGCAGTACTTC.

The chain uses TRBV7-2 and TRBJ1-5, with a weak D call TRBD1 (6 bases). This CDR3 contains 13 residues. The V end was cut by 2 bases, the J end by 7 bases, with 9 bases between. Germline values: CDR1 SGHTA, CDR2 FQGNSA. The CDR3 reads CASSLRGAQPQHF. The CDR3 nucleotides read TGTGCCAGCAGCTTAAGGGGGGCACAGCCCCAGCATTTT.

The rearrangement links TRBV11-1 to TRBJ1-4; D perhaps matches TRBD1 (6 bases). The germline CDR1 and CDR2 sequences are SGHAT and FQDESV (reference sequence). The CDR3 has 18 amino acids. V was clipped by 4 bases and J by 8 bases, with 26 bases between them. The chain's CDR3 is CASSSPRSTGIVREKLFF. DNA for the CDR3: TGTGCCAGCAGCTCCCCGAGGTCCACAGGGATTGTAAGAGAAAAACTGTTTTTT.

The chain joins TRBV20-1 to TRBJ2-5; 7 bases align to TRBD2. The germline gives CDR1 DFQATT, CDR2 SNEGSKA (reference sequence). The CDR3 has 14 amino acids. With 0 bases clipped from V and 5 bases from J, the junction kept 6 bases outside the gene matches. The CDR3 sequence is CSARDAGDGETQYF. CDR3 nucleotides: TGCAGTGCTAGAGATGCGGGAGACGGGGAGACCCAGTACTTC.

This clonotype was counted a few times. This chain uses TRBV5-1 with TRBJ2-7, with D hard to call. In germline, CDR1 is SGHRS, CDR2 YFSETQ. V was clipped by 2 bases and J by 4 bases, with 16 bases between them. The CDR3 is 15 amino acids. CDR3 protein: CASSFRRANTYEQYF. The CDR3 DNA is TGCGCCAGCAGCTTCAGGCGAGCGAACACTTACGAGCAGTACTTC.